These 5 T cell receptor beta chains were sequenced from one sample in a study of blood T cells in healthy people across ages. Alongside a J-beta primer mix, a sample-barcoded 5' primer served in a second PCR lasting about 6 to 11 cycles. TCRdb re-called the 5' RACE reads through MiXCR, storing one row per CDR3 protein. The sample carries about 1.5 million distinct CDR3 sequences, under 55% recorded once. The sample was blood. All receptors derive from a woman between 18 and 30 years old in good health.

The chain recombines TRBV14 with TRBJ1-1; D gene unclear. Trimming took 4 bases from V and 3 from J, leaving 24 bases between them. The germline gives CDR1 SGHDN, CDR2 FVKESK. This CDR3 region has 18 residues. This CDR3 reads CASSPRRIIHISDTEAFF. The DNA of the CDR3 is TGTGCCAGCAGCCCTCGAAGAATCATACATATTTCAGACACTGAAGCTTTCTTT.

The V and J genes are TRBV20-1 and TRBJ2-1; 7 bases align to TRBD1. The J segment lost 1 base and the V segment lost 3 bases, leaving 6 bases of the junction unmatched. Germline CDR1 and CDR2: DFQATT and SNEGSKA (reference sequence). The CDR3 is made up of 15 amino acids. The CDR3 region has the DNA TGCAGTGCTAGGAGGACAGGCCTTTCCTACAATGAGCAGTTCTTC. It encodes CSARRTGLSYNEQFF.

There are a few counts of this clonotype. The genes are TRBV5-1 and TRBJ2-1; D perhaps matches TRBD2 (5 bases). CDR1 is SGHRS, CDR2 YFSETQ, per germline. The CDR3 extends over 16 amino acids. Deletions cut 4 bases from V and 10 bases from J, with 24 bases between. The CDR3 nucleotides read TGCGCCAGCAGCAACGCGTTGCAAGGACTCATCGCGGAGCAGTTCTTC. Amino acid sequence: CASSNALQGLIAEQFF.

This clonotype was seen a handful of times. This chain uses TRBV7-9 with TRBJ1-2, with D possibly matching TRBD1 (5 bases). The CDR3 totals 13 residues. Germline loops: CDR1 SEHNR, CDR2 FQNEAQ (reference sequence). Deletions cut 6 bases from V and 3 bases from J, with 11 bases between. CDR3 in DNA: TGTGCCAGCAGTGCCGACAGAGACTATGGCTACACCTTC. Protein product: CASSADRDYGYTF. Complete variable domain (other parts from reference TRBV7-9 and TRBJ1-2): DTGVSQNPRHKITKRGQNVTFRCDPISEHNRLYWYRQTLGQGPEFLTYFQNEAQLEKSRLLSDRFSAERPKGSFSTLEIQRTEQGDSAMYLCASSADRDYGYTFGSGTRLTVV.

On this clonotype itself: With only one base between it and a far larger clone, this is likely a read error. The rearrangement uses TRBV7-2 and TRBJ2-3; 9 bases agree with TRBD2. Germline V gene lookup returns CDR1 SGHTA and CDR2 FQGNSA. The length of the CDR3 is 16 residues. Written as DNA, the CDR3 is TGTGCCGGCAGCTTAGGTCTAGCGGGGTCAACAGATACGCAGTATTTT. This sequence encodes CAGSLGLAGSTDTQYF. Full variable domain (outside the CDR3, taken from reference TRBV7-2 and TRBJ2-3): GAGVSQSPSNKVTEKGKDVELRCDPISGHTALYWYRQSLGQGLEFLIYFQGNSAPDKSGLPSDRFSAERTGGSVSTLTIQRTQQEDSAVYLCAGSLGLAGSTDTQYFGPGTRLTVL.